Included here is one T cell receptor (beta chain) sequence, with context. Its specific antigen is unknown. No base quality values were provided; no much bigger clone lies one nucleotide off. This sample is drawn from a study of T cells after yellow fever vaccination (dated by TCRdb to between 2018 and 2021). Study-wide context: The SMART-Seq v4 Ultra Low Input RNA kit was used to prepare libraries from fractions with low cell numbers. To track T-cell clones before and after primary and booster YFV17D yellow fever vaccination, bulk TCR alpha and beta repertoires were sequenced longitudinally. Blood was drawn at multiple timepoints before and after primary and secondary immunization, with bulk PBMC replicates and cell subsets isolated. Two healthy male donors made up the cohort, one aged 18 to 29 years and the other aged 30 to 40 years.

Synthesis of TCR cDNA relied on 5'RACE template switching, a step that introduced a universal primer site along with unique molecular identifiers. cDNA synthesis was primed from both the TCR alpha and TCR beta constant segments. Two PCR steps were used to amplify libraries, with sample barcodes and sequencing adapters being added in the second step. Libraries were sequenced on Illumina HiSeq 2500 (2x100 bp) or NovaSeq (2x150 bp). The authors' pipeline ran thus. MIGEC handled demultiplexing of reads and collapsing into UMI consensus sequences, while MiXCR performed V(D)J alignment. Vaccine-responding clonotypes were defined with edgeR using replicate PBMC samples, requiring FDR below 0.01 and a log2 fold change above 5 up to day 15. Each bulk clonotype received a CD4 or CD8 identity based on whether the sequenced CD4 or CD8 repertoire contained that clonotype at higher abundance. TCRdb handled the public reads itself, with Q25 trimming in fastp and clone calling in MiXCR, and kept productive beta chains. Merged by CDR3 protein, the rows form single entries marked with the most common genes and DNA. TCRdb's processing, not the authors' own work, is the source of the V and J calls. For this sample the table gives 300,000 to 400,000 distinct CDR3 sequences, of which 6.2% were detected only once. Roughly 15% of the sample rests with the top ten.

General conclusions and limits of the study: Computational filtering was needed because FACS-sorted repertoires could contain abundant contaminating clonotypes from the bulk population. The study included only a couple of donors, which limits how far the findings can be generalized. Compared with the primary T-cell response, the secondary T-cell response was weaker but faster, peaking on day 5 rather than day 15. Most clones expanded after primary vaccination were re-detected after the booster (almost 98% of CD4 and about nine tenths of CD8), suggesting broad memory maintenance. A small share of clonotypes was detected in both CD4 and CD8 compartments, with the overlap likely arising from convergent recombination.

The CDR3 runs 16 residues from the cysteine to the phenylalanine. Left in the record is the CDR3 DNA by itself, 48 bases read in frame from the first base. Relative to germline, V is missing 5 bases and J is missing 0 bases, with 8 bases of the junction outside any gene match. From a lookup of the germline V gene (reference sequence), CDR1 and CDR2 are SGHAT and FQDESV. This sample's treatment or condition label indicates: live attenuated yellow fever vaccine strain. At every blood-draw timepoint, two biological replicates of bulk PBMCs were collected. A standard Ficoll-Paque protocol was used to isolate PBMCs from peripheral blood. TriZol was used to extract RNA from bulk PBMCs, CD4 and CD8 fractions, and dextramer-positive and dextramer-negative fractions.

The material sequenced was PBMCs, taken 5 days after the yellow fever booster vaccination. This clonotype originated in a man aged 30 to 45 who received the YFV17D yellow fever vaccine. The chain joins TRBV11-1 to TRBJ2-3; 7 bases in between match TRBD2. The CDR3 is CASSPRTRRSTDTQYF. The nucleotide sequence is given as TGTGCCAGCAGCCCCAGGACTAGGAGAAGCACAGATACGCAGTATTTT.